The 29 T cell receptor beta chains in this list originate from one sample, sequenced in a study of cytomegalovirus exposure and HLA in healthy donors. Sequenced by immunoSEQ multiplex PCR; TCRdb stores in-frame clones only, minus some. The repertoire holds under 150,000 clones, with more than 85% as singletons. The sequenced sample was PBMCs. The origin of the receptors is a man aged 18 to 30 in good health and CMV-seropositive.

This clone was recorded once. The chain couples TRBV7-6 to TRBJ2-7, with 8 bases fitting TRBD1. CDR3 length equals 14 residues. Trimming took 3 bases from V and 3 from J; bases not matched to a gene: 4. The germline V gene has CDR1 SGHVS and CDR2 FNYEAQ. The CDR3 spells CASSFGTGDYEQYF. The DNA of the CDR3 is TGTGCCAGCAGCTTTGGGACAGGAGACTACGAGCAGTACTTC.

This clone was seen once. J is TRBJ1-2 and V is TRBV18; D uncertain. Deletions cut 3 bases from V and 2 bases from J, with 10 bases between. This CDR3 has 14 amino acids. CDR1 and CDR2 (germline): KGHSH, LQKENI. CDR3 DNA sequence: TGTGCCAGCTCACCGGCGGATATAAACTATGGCTACACCTTC. Translating gives CASSPADINYGYTF.

The rearrangement uses TRBV2 and TRBJ1-1; perhaps TRBD1 as D (6 bases). Germline V CDR1 and CDR2: SNHLY, FYNNEI. CDR3 size: 13 residues. The germline V and J ends were trimmed by 4 bases and 1 base, with 7 bases remaining between them. The CDR3 DNA follows: TGTGCCAGCAGTGTACAGGGGAACACTGAAGCTTTCTTT. Translation gives CASSVQGNTEAFF. Complete variable domain (other parts from reference TRBV2 and TRBJ1-1): EPEVTQTPSHQVTQMGQEVILRCVPISNHLYFYWYRQILGQKVEFLVSFYNNEISEKSEIFDDQFSVERPDGSNFTLKIRSTKLEDSAMYFCASSVQGNTEAFFGQGTRLTVV.

This clone was seen just once. The chain couples TRBV11-3 to TRBJ1-4; D remains unclear. Trimming pared 5 bases from V and 5 bases from J, leaving 12 bases between. Germline V gene data show CDR1 as SGHNT and CDR2 as YENEEA. This CDR3 has 14 amino acids. The CDR3 here is CASSLGRANEKLFF. The CDR3 DNA follows: TGTGCCAGCAGCCTCGGGAGGGCAAATGAAAAACTGTTTTTT. Full variable domain (outside the CDR3, taken from reference TRBV11-3 and TRBJ1-4): EAGVVQSPRYKIIEKKQPVAFWCNPISGHNTLYWYLQNLGQGPELLIRYENEEAVDDSQLPKDRFSAERLKGVDSTLKIQPAELGDSAVYLCASSLGRANEKLFFGSGTQLSVL.

The J gene is TRBJ2-1, the V gene TRBV30, with TRBD2 matching 10 bases. CDR3 length: 14 residues. Trimming cost V 2 bases and J 6 bases; bases outside gene matches: 4. In germline, CDR1 is GTSNPN, CDR2 SVGIG (reference sequence). This chain's CDR3 is CAWSPWTSGNEQFF. The CDR3 DNA sequence: TGTGCCTGGAGTCCTTGGACTAGCGGCAATGAGCAGTTCTTC.

The CDR3 region has the DNA TGTGCCAGCAGCCTGGGTAGATCCGGAGGCTATGAAAAACTGTTTTTT. Its protein product is CASSLGRSGGYEKLFF. V is TRBV7-7 and J is TRBJ1-4, with D unresolved. Germline V gene lookup returns CDR1 SSHAT and CDR2 FNYEAQ (reference sequence). This CDR3 contains 16 residues. V gave up 5 bases and J gave up 6 bases, with 19 bases separating them.

The chain combines TRBV11-2 with TRBJ2-2; 9 positions match TRBD1. Germline CDR1 is SGHAT and CDR2 is FQNNGV. V lost 4 bases to trimming and J lost 6 bases; unmatched junction nucleotides: 9. The CDR3 extends over 16 amino acids. The CDR3 coding sequence is TGTGCCAGCAGCTCCCGGGACAGGGCGAGACCCGGGGAGCTGTTTTTT. This translates into CASSSRDRARPGELFF.

The J gene is TRBJ1-5, the V gene TRBV19; the D gene is possibly TRBD1 (5 bases). Per germline, CDR1 LNHDA and CDR2 SQIVND (reference sequence). Deletions cut 3 bases from V and 0 bases from J, with 9 bases between. CDR3 size: 15 residues. CDR3: CASSITGPSNQPQHF. CDR3 sequence (DNA): TGTGCCAGTAGTATTACAGGCCCTAGCAATCAGCCCCAGCATTTT.

V and J are TRBV10-3 and TRBJ2-3, with D perhaps matching TRBD1 (6 bases). Germline assignment: CDR1 ENHRY and CDR2 SYGVKD. CDR3 length equals 16 residues. Deletions cut 0 bases from V and 2 bases from J, with 12 bases between. DNA of the CDR3: TGTGCCATCAGTGAGTCCGGGGACACCATCACAGATACGCAGTATTTT. It translates to CAISESGDTITDTQYF.

V usage is TRBV30 and J usage is TRBJ2-3; 7 bases are a match to TRBD1. This CDR3 comprises 14 residues. CDR1 is GTSNPN and CDR2 is SVGIG in the germline V gene (reference sequence). Trimming cost V 2 bases and J 5 bases; bases outside gene matches: 7. The CDR3 is CAWSRAGGLDTQYF. DNA for the CDR3: TGTGCCTGGAGTCGGGCAGGGGGTTTAGATACGCAGTATTTT.

The V and J genes are TRBV19 and TRBJ1-2; D is unresolved. The germline V gene encodes CDR1 LNHDA and CDR2 SQIVND (reference sequence). The CDR3 spans 14 residues. V lost 3 bases and J 8 bases, leaving 16 bases between the germline ends. CDR3 loop: CASSISERFGGYTF. The DNA of the CDR3 is TGTGCCAGTAGTATCTCGGAGCGGTTTGGGGGCTACACCTTC.

The rearrangement uses TRBV6-1 and TRBJ1-2; 9 bases fit TRBD1. Germline values: CDR1 MNHNS, CDR2 SASEGT. V lost 6 bases to trimming and J lost 1 base; unmatched junction nucleotides: 6. The CDR3 runs 15 residues. Here the CDR3 reads CASRGTGPLNYGYTF. The CDR3 DNA follows: TGTGCCAGCAGGGGGACAGGGCCCCTTAACTATGGCTACACCTTC.

The V gene is TRBV18, the J gene TRBJ1-1, with 9 bases lining up with TRBD1. This CDR3 region has 16 residues. V lost 4 bases, J lost 2 bases, and 8 bases stayed unmatched. CDR1 and CDR2 from the germline V gene are KGHSH and LQKENI. CDR3 nucleotides: TGTGCCAGCTCACTGATGACAGGGGGATCAAACACTGAAGCTTTCTTT. Encoded protein: CASSLMTGGSNTEAFF.

This clone was detected only a few times. J is TRBJ2-7 and V is TRBV5-4; the match to TRBD1 covers 9 bases. CDR1 SGHNT and CDR2 YYREEE come from the germline V gene (reference sequence). J lost 5 bases, V lost 4 bases, and 7 bases had no gene match. The CDR3 is 14 residues long. CDR3 amino acids: CASSPRTGVHEQYF. The CDR3 DNA follows: TGTGCCAGCAGCCCTCGGACAGGGGTCCACGAGCAGTACTTC.

The chain recombines TRBV10-2 with TRBJ1-5; D unclear. The CDR3 length is 13 residues. The V gene's germline CDR1 is WSHSY and CDR2 SAAADI. Trimming cost V 6 bases and J 3 bases, with 9 bases left between them. CDR3 in amino acids: CASRLGVNQPQHF. As DNA, the CDR3 is TGCGCCAGCAGGCTGGGCGTCAATCAGCCCCAGCATTTT.

The V call is TRBV5-1, the J call TRBJ2-2; 9 bases match TRBD2. Trimming removed 3 bases from V and 4 bases from J; junction bases left unmatched: 7. The CDR3 has 16 amino acids. CDR1 SGHRS and CDR2 YFSETQ come from the germline V gene. The CDR3 DNA sequence: TGCGCCAGCAGCTCCCTGACTAGCGGACCCACCGGGGAGCTGTTTTTT. This encodes CASSSLTSGPTGELFF.

The gene calls are TRBV19 and TRBJ2-7; 8 bases are a match to TRBD1. The J segment lost 3 bases and the V segment lost 9 bases, leaving 10 bases of the junction unmatched. The CDR3 has 14 amino acids. Germline CDR1 reads LNHDA; CDR2 reads SQIVND (reference sequence). CDR3 region: CASAAGTGYYEQYF. CDR3 sequence (DNA): TGTGCCAGCGCGGCCGGGACAGGATACTACGAGCAGTACTTC.

The DNA for the CDR3 is TGTGCCAGCAGCGTTAGAGGGGACAGGGAGGCAGATACGCAGTATTTT. Residues: CASSVRGDREADTQYF. The chain has TRBV9 and TRBJ2-3; 9 bases are shared with TRBD1. Germline V gene data show CDR1 as SGDLS and CDR2 as YYNGEE. Trimming cost V 2 bases and J 4 bases; bases outside gene matches: 8. The CDR3 totals 16 residues.

The chain carries TRBV27 and TRBJ1-5, with D unclear. V dropped 6 bases and J dropped 4 bases, with 13 bases sitting between them. There are 14 residues in the CDR3. Germline CDR1 MNHEY, CDR2 SMNVEV (reference sequence). The CDR3 bases are TGTGCCAGCAGCCAGACTAACGGGAATCAGCCCCAGCATTTT. Translating it yields CASSQTNGNQPQHF.

This chain uses TRBV6-5 with TRBJ1-2; a weak D match, TRBD1 (6 bases). The germline V gene has CDR1 MNHEY and CDR2 SVGAGI. The ends were cut back, 11 bases at V and 0 bases at J, with 16 bases in the middle. The length of the CDR3 is 14 residues. The CDR3 sequence: CASRGGGTNYGYTF. The CDR3, as DNA: TGTGCCTCCCGGGGAGGGGGGACTAACTATGGCTACACCTTC.

The chain carries TRBV19 and TRBJ1-2; tentative D call: TRBD1 (6 bases). CDR1 is LNHDA, CDR2 SQIVND, per germline (reference sequence). Deletions cut 6 bases from V and 7 bases from J, with 21 bases between. The CDR3 covers 15 residues. For the CDR3, the DNA is TGTGCCAGTAGACCGACCGGACAGCCTAATATTGGCTACACCTTC. It encodes CASRPTGQPNIGYTF.

Turning to this clone: At one of its ends the junction is not consistent with the germline gene, which may arise from a read error. The rearrangement joins TRBV5-1 to TRBJ2-1; TRBD2 aligns across 13 bases. Germline CDR1 reads SGHRS; CDR2 reads YFSETQ. The CDR3 covers 14 residues. The CDR3 region has the DNA TGCGCCAGCAGCTCACAGACTAGCGGGAGGTGGTGGGTCTTC. As protein: CASSSQTSGRWWVF.

The chain has TRBV27 and TRBJ2-3; D possibly corresponds to TRBD2 (5 bases). CDR3 length: 13 residues. The V end lost 7 bases, the J end lost 8 bases, and 16 bases lay between the germline ends. Germline assignment: CDR1 MNHEY and CDR2 SMNVEV (reference sequence). The CDR3 nucleotides are TGTGCCAGCAATGCCGTTCTACGGGGTACGCAGTATTTT. Amino acids: CASNAVLRGTQYF.

V is TRBV5-6 and J is TRBJ1-5; D unresolved. The V end lost 1 base, the J end lost 6 bases, and 14 bases lay between the germline ends. The CDR3 is 15 amino acids. Germline assignment: CDR1 SGHDT and CDR2 YYEEEE. The CDR3 nucleotides read TGTGCCAGCAGCTTGAGACTGGCCTTAAGTCAGCCCCAGCATTTT. It is translated as CASSLRLALSQPQHF.

This chain links TRBV5-4 with TRBJ2-5; 9 bases line up with TRBD2. Unmatched junction bases numbered 6, after V lost 4 bases and J lost 5 bases. The CDR3 runs to 14 residues. Germline-derived CDR1 and CDR2 are SGHNT and YYREEE (reference sequence). The CDR3 loop is CASSPSGRTETQYF. DNA of the CDR3: TGTGCCAGCAGCCCGAGCGGGAGGACTGAGACCCAGTACTTC.

The chain uses TRBV10-3 and TRBJ2-2; D possibly corresponds to TRBD1 (6 bases). Trimming stripped 4 bases from V and 1 base from J, with 13 bases between. Germline CDR1 reads ENHRY; CDR2 reads SYGVKD. There are 16 residues in the CDR3. The CDR3 is CAISVGRGKNTGELFF. The CDR3 bases are TGTGCCATCAGTGTAGGCAGGGGCAAGAACACCGGGGAGCTGTTTTTT.

This chain uses TRBV19 with TRBJ1-2; D might be TRBD1 (5 bases). The CDR3 has 15 amino acids. Looked up from germline, CDR1 is LNHDA and CDR2 is SQIVND (reference sequence). Trimming cost V 4 bases and J 3 bases, with 15 bases left between them. CDR3 loop: CASSTPQTGHYGYTF. CDR3 nucleotide sequence: TGTGCCAGTAGTACCCCCCAAACAGGACACTATGGCTACACCTTC.

As DNA, the CDR3 is TGTGCCACCAGCAGGGTGCTAGCGGGGTACACAGATACGCAGTATTTT. This encodes CATSRVLAGYTDTQYF. This sequence joins TRBV15 and TRBJ2-3, with TRBD2 identical over 9 bases. The CDR3 totals 16 residues. The J segment lost 2 bases and the V segment lost 3 bases, leaving 6 bases of the junction unmatched. CDR1 is LNHNV and CDR2 is YYDKDF in the germline V gene (reference sequence). Supplemented by reference TRBV15 and TRBJ2-3, the full variable domain reads DAMVIQNPRYQVTQFGKPVTLSCSQTLNHNVMYWYQQKSSQAPKLLFHYYDKDFNNEADTPDNFQSRRPNTSFCFLDIRSPGLGDTAMYLCATSRVLAGYTDTQYFGPGTRLTVL.

The chain combines TRBV9 with TRBJ1-3, with TRBD1 as a possible D gene (6 bases). Germline CDR1 reads SGDLS; CDR2 reads YYNGEE. V dropped 4 bases and J dropped 1 base, with 21 bases sitting between them. This CDR3 is 18 amino acids long. Here the CDR3 DNA reads TGTGCCAGCAGCCAAACTGGACAGCCTACTATTTCTGGAAACACCATATATTTT. Translated: CASSQTGQPTISGNTIYF.